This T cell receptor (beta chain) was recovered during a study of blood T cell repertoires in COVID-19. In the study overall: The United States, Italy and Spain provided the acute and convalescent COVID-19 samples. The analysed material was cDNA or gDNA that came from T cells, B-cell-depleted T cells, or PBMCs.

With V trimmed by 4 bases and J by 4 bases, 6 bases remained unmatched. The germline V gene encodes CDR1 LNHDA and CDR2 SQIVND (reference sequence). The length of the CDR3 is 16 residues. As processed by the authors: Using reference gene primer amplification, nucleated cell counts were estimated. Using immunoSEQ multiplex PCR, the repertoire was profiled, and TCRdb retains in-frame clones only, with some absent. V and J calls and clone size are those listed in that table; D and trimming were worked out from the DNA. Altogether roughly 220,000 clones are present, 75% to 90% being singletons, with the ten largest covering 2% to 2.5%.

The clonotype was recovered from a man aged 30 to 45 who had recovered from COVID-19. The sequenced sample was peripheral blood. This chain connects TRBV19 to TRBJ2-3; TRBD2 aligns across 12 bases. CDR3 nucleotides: TGTGCCAGTAGTACCCTAGCGGGGGGGCCCGCAGATACGCAGTATTTT. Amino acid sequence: CASSTLAGGPADTQYF.